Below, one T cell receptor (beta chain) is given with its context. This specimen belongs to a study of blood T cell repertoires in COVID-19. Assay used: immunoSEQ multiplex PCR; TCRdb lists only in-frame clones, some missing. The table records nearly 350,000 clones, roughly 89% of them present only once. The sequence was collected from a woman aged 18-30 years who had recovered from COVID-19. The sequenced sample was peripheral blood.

The CDR3 bases are TGCGCCAGCAGCCTACTTGCGATTAGTAGGGGAAATGAAAAACTGTTTTTT. Its translation: CASSLLAISRGNEKLFF. The chain is built from TRBV4-3 and TRBJ1-4, with D possibly matching TRBD1 (5 bases). V lost 4 bases to trimming and J lost 5 bases, with 20 bases between them. Germline CDR1 and CDR2: LGHNA and YSLEER. The CDR3 covers 17 residues.